The 21 T cell receptor beta chains below were found in one sample sequenced in a study of cytomegalovirus exposure and HLA in healthy donors. Primers included in the PCR were 60 Vbeta and 13 Jbeta primers. The table came from immunoSEQ multiplex PCR; TCRdb's copy has only in-frame clones and leaves some out. The sample has about 59,000 clones; 80% are singletons. What was sequenced was PBMCs. The receptors here all came from a woman aged 40-49 years in good health and CMV-seronegative.

The rearrangement uses TRBV15 and TRBJ2-7; perhaps TRBD1 as D (6 bases). CDR1 is LNHNV, CDR2 YYDKDF, per germline (reference sequence). This CDR3 region has 15 residues. V lost 3 bases and J lost 2, with 14 bases in between. The CDR3 loop reads CATSREQGSPYEQYF. The CDR3 bases are TGTGCCACCAGCAGGGAACAGGGCTCTCCCTACGAGCAGTACTTC.

This chain links TRBV27 with TRBJ2-3; 7 bases fit TRBD2. J gave up 7 bases and V 3 bases, and 7 bases lay outside the gene matches. The CDR3 has 14 amino acids. The V gene's germline CDR1 is MNHEY and CDR2 SMNVEV (reference sequence). Written as DNA, the CDR3 is TGTGCCAGCAGTTTTCAAGCGGGAATTTATACGCAGTATTTT. It yields the protein CASSFQAGIYTQYF.

This chain joins TRBV7-2 and TRBJ1-5; D is unclear. CDR1 is SGHTA and CDR2 is FQGNSA in the germline V gene. The V end was cut by 5 bases, the J end by 0 bases, with 11 bases between. This CDR3 contains 15 residues. This CDR3 is CASSAEVYSNQPQHF. For the CDR3, the DNA is TGTGCCAGCAGCGCCGAGGTATATAGCAATCAGCCCCAGCATTTT.

The CDR3 DNA sequence: TGTGCCAGCAGCTGGACAGGGGGCCGGGGAGCTTTCTTT. Translated: CASSWTGGRGAFF. The chain has TRBV5-6 and TRBJ1-1; 11 nucleotides align to TRBD1. Germline trimming cut 3 bases from V and 10 bases from J; bases unmatched to any gene: 5. Per the germline V gene, CDR1 is SGHDT and CDR2 is YYEEEE. CDR3 size: 13 residues.

This chain joins TRBV6-5 and TRBJ1-5; TRBD1 aligns across 8 bases. Trimming took 6 bases from V and 2 from J; bases not matched to a gene: 6. The length of the CDR3 is 15 residues. The germline CDR1 and CDR2 sequences are MNHEY and SVGAGI. CDR3 in DNA: TGTGCCAGCAGCCTTGGACAGGGAGGCAATCAGCCCCAGCATTTT. Translation gives CASSLGQGGNQPQHF.

The chain uses TRBV18 and TRBJ1-1; D is possibly TRBD1 (6 bases). This CDR3 has 14 residues. CDR1 and CDR2 from the germline V gene are KGHSH and LQKENI. Trimming removed 4 bases from V and 1 base from J, with 10 bases in between. The DNA of the CDR3 is TGTGCCAGCTCACGACTGGACAGGAACACTGAAGCTTTCTTT. The encoded protein is CASSRLDRNTEAFF. Looking up the rest from reference TRBV18 and TRBJ1-1 gives the full variable domain: NAGVMQNPRHLVRRRGQEARLRCSPMKGHSHVYWYRQLPEEGLKFMVYLQKENIIDESGMPKERFSAEFPKEGPSILRIQQVVRGDSAAYFCASSRLDRNTEAFFGQGTRLTVV.

This rearrangement joins TRBV5-8 to TRBJ2-7; TRBD1 aligns across 11 bases. This CDR3 spans 14 amino acids. Germline V CDR1 and CDR2: SGHTS, YDEGEE. Germline trimming cut 3 bases from V and 6 bases from J; bases unmatched to any gene: 5. The CDR3 coding sequence is TGTGCCAGCAGCTCCTCCGGGACAGGGGGCGAGCAGTACTTC. As protein: CASSSSGTGGEQYF.

This chain uses TRBV11-2 with TRBJ2-1; 11 bases align to TRBD2. The CDR3 sequence is 15 residues long. The germline CDR1 and CDR2 sequences are SGHAT and FQNNGV. V shed 4 bases and J 7 bases; nucleotides not matched to a gene: 6. The CDR3 DNA reads as TGTGCCAGCAGCTCAAGACTAGCGGGAAAAAATGAGCAGTTCTTC. Translation: CASSSRLAGKNEQFF.

Only a few counts were recorded for this clone. The gene calls are TRBV6-5 and TRBJ2-7; weak D call: TRBD1 (6 bases). The V end lost 6 bases, the J end lost 7 bases, and 13 bases lay between the germline ends. The CDR3 extends over 12 amino acids. The germline CDR1 and CDR2 sequences are MNHEY and SVGAGI. CDR3 DNA sequence: TGTGCCAGCAGAATACAGGGTGGAGAGCAGTACTTC. Its translation: CASRIQGGEQYF.

The chain recombines TRBV7-2 with TRBJ1-6; a weak D match, TRBD1 (5 bases). Trimming stripped 1 base from V and 5 bases from J, with 15 bases between. Germline V gives CDR1 SGHTA, CDR2 FQGNSA. This CDR3 spans 17 amino acids. The CDR3 DNA sequence: TGTGCCAGCAGCTTAGTGGGTGGGGCAGATAATAATTCACCCCTCCACTTT. Its protein product is CASSLVGGADNNSPLHF.

V gene TRBV4-2 combines with J gene TRBJ2-1, with TRBD1 identical over 8 bases. V shed 2 bases and J 14 bases; nucleotides not matched to a gene: 8. This CDR3 spans 13 amino acids. Germline V CDR1 and CDR2: LGHNA, YNFKEQ. CDR3 protein: CASSQRGQAQEFF. The CDR3 DNA sequence: TGTGCCAGCAGCCAACGGGGACAGGCCCAAGAGTTCTTC.

The CDR3 spells CASSLVAGGASYEQYF. The CDR3 bases are TGTGCCAGCAGCTTGGTCGCGGGGGGAGCCTCCTACGAGCAGTACTTC. V and J are TRBV5-4 and TRBJ2-7, with 8 nucleotides matching TRBD2. Trimming at V came to 0 bases and at J to 0 bases, leaving 5 bases not matched to a gene. CDR3 length: 16 amino acids. Germline CDR1 is SGHNT and CDR2 is YYREEE (reference sequence).

The chain joins TRBV28 to TRBJ1-4, with D perhaps TRBD1 (6 bases). The CDR3 has 14 amino acids. Trimming took off 3 bases at V and 7 bases at J, with 12 bases between the two ends. The V gene's germline CDR1 is MDHEN and CDR2 SYDVKM. The CDR3: CASSFSQGSEKLFF. CDR3 bases: TGTGCCAGCAGTTTCTCCCAGGGGAGTGAAAAACTGTTTTTT. Drawing the rest from reference TRBV28 and TRBJ1-4, the complete variable domain is DVKVTQSSRYLVKRTGEKVFLECVQDMDHENMFWYRQDPGLGLRLIYFSYDVKMKEKGDIPEGYSVSREKKERFSLILESASTNQTSMYLCASSFSQGSEKLFFGSGTQLSVL.

This clone was observed a few times. This chain uses TRBV18 with TRBJ2-7, with 13 bases fitting TRBD2. The trim removed 3 bases at V and 4 bases at J, leaving 0 bases unmatched. CDR3 length: 14 residues. Germline CDR1 KGHSH, CDR2 LQKENI. Here the CDR3 DNA reads TGTGCCAGCTCACCGACTAGCGGGAGGTACGAGCAGTACTTC. This sequence encodes CASSPTSGRYEQYF.

A few counts support this clone. The genes are TRBV4-1 and TRBJ1-1; 9 positions agree with TRBD1. Unmatched junction bases numbered 9, after V lost 4 bases and J lost 3 bases. The CDR3 has 16 residues. The germline V gene has CDR1 MGHRA and CDR2 YSYEKL. CDR3 loop: CASSRAGQGMHTEAFF. DNA of the CDR3: TGCGCCAGCAGCCGTGCGGGACAGGGTATGCACACTGAAGCTTTCTTT.

The CDR3 sequence: CATSSDHNSPLHF. Here the CDR3 DNA reads TGTGCCACCAGTAGCGACCACAATTCACCCCTCCACTTT. The rearrangement uses TRBV15 and TRBJ1-6; D is unresolved. The germline V and J ends were trimmed by 6 bases and 7 bases, with 10 bases remaining between them. The length of the CDR3 is 13 residues. Germline lookup yields CDR1 LNHNV and CDR2 YYDKDF (reference sequence). Full variable domain (remainder filled in from reference TRBV15 and TRBJ1-6): DAMVIQNPRYQVTQFGKPVTLSCSQTLNHNVMYWYQQKSSQAPKLLFHYYDKDFNNEADTPDNFQSRRPNTSFCFLDIRSPGLGDTAMYLCATSSDHNSPLHFGNGTRLTVT.

This clone was seen a single time. This chain uses TRBV28 with TRBJ2-4, with D uncertain. Deletions cut 1 base from V and 0 bases from J, with 10 bases between. The germline V gene has CDR1 MDHEN and CDR2 SYDVKM. This CDR3 region has 16 residues. CDR3 loop: CASSLFGQVAKNIQYF. CDR3 sequence (DNA): TGTGCCAGCAGTTTATTCGGTCAGGTAGCCAAAAACATTCAGTACTTC.

The chain has TRBV4-1 and TRBJ2-1, with TRBD2 identical over 13 bases. J gave up 13 bases and V 2 bases, and 5 bases lay outside the gene matches. The CDR3 totals 14 residues. Germline values: CDR1 MGHRA, CDR2 YSYEKL. CDR3 sequence: CASSQNGLAGVQFF. CDR3 coding DNA: TGCGCCAGCAGCCAAAACGGACTAGCGGGAGTTCAGTTCTTC.

In its sample, this clone was seen once. The gene calls are TRBV28 and TRBJ1-5; 8 nucleotides align to TRBD1. Germline V CDR1 and CDR2: MDHEN, SYDVKM. This CDR3 region has 15 residues. V shed 5 bases, J shed 6 bases, and the junction held 9 bases outside the gene matches. CDR3 coding DNA: TGTGCCAGCAGTGCGACAGGGGAGAGAACTCAGCCCCAGCATTTT. Translating gives CASSATGERTQPQHF.

The chain couples TRBV6-5 to TRBJ1-5; D perhaps matches TRBD1 (6 bases). The germline V gene has CDR1 MNHEY and CDR2 SVGAGI. The CDR3 length is 15 residues. V dropped 6 bases and J dropped 2 bases, with 14 bases sitting between them. The CDR3 nucleotides read TGTGCCAGCAGACAATCAGGGGTAGGCAATCAGCCCCAGCATTTT. This codes for CASRQSGVGNQPQHF.

This chain links TRBV5-1 with TRBJ2-5, with D perhaps matching TRBD2 (5 bases). V gave up 4 bases and J gave up 2 bases, with 9 bases separating them. The CDR3 is made up of 13 amino acids. Germline CDR1 reads SGHRS; CDR2 reads YFSETQ. The CDR3 loop reads CASSVGKQETQYF. Here the CDR3 DNA reads TGCGCCAGCAGCGTCGGGAAACAAGAGACCCAGTACTTC.